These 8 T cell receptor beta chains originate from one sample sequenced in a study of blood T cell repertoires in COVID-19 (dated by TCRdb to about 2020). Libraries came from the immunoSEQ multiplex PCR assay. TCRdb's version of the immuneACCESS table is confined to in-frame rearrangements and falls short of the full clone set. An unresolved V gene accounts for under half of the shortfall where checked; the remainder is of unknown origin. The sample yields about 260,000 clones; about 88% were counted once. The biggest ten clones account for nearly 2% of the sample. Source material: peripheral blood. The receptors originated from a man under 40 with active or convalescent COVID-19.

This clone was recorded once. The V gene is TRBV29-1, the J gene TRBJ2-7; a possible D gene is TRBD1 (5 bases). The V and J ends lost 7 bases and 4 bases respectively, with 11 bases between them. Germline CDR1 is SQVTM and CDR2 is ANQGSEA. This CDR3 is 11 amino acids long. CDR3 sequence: CSGRESYEQYF. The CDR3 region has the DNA TGCAGCGGCAGGGAAAGTTACGAGCAGTACTTC.

The CDR3 coding sequence is TGTGCCAGCAGCCAAGAAGCGGGGGGATTTAATGAGCAGTTCTTC. Translated, it gives CASSQEAGGFNEQFF. The V gene is TRBV3-1 (or the pseudogene TRBV3-2), the J gene TRBJ2-1, with 9 bases that match TRBD2. The CDR3 totals 15 residues. The junction had 4 bases not matched to a gene; V was cut back by 0 bases and J by 7 bases. Germline-derived CDR1 and CDR2 are LGHDT and YNNKEL (reference sequence).

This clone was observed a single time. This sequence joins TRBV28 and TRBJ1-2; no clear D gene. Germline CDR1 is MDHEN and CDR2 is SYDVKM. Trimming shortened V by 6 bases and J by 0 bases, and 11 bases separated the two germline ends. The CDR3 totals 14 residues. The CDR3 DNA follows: TGTGCCAGCAGACCGCCTGGAGCTAACTATGGCTACACCTTC. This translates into CASRPPGANYGYTF.

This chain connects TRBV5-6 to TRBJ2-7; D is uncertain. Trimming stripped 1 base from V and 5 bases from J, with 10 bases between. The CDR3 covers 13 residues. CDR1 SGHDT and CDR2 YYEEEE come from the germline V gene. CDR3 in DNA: TGTGCCAGCAGCTTGTACCGGTCCCACGAGCAGTACTTC. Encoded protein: CASSLYRSHEQYF.

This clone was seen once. This chain's CDR3 is CASSDGGLAGGPLEQYF. As DNA, the CDR3 is TGTGCCAGCAGCGATGGGGGACTAGCGGGGGGGCCCCTCGAGCAGTACTTC. The rearrangement links TRBV7-2 to TRBJ2-7; 16 nucleotides align to TRBD2. The CDR3 is 17 residues long. The V and J ends lost 5 bases and 6 bases, in that order; junction bases with no gene match: 10. Germline V gene lookup returns CDR1 SGHTA and CDR2 FQGNSA.

DNA for the CDR3: TGTGCCAGCAGCCAGATGCAGGGGGCGAATGAGCAGTTCTTC. It codes for CASSQMQGANEQFF. The chain joins TRBV7-6 to TRBJ2-1, with 8 bases matching TRBD1. Germline-derived CDR1 and CDR2 are SGHVS and FNYEAQ. The CDR3 has 14 amino acids. The trim removed 5 bases at V and 7 bases at J, leaving 7 bases unmatched. Based on the CDR3 plus reference TRBV7-6 and TRBJ2-1, the full variable domain is GAGVSQSPRYKVTKRGQDVALRCDPISGHVSLYWYRQALGQGPEFLTYFNYEAQQDKSGLPNDRFSAERPEGSISTLTIQRTEQRDSAMYRCASSQMQGANEQFFGPGTRLTVL.

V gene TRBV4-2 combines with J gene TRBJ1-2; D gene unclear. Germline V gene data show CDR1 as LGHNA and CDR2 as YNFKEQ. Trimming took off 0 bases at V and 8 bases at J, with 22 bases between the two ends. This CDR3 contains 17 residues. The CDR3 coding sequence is TGTGCCAGCAGCCAAGAGGTAGGAGACGCGGCGTCCGGGGGCTACACCTTC. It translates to CASSQEVGDAASGGYTF.

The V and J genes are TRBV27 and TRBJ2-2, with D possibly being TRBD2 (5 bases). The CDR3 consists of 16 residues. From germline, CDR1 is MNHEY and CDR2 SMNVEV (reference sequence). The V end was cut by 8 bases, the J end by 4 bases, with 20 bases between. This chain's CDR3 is CASYTRLPPGTGELFF. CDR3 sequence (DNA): TGTGCCAGCTATACCCGACTACCCCCGGGCACCGGGGAGCTGTTTTTT.